This T cell receptor (beta chain) was profiled in a study of blood T cell repertoires in COVID-19. Study context: Sources were T cells, B-cell-depleted T cells, or PBMCs; the material itself was cDNA or gDNA.

The CDR3 loop spans 15 amino acids. Between the trimmed V and J ends, which lost 6 bases and 4 bases, there was a span of 16 bases. The germline CDR1 and CDR2 sequences are MNHEY and SVGAGI. In the original analysis: Amplified reference gene primers provided the basis for estimating nucleated cell counts. Here immunoSEQ multiplex PCR was the method, and the copy in TCRdb shows in-frame clones only, minus some. V, J and clone size are taken as reported in that table, and D and trimming were inferred from the DNA itself. Of about 46,000 clones detected, roughly 87% appear once; the ten largest clones hold 7.4%.

The sequence derives from a man in his 60s with active COVID-19. V usage is TRBV6-5 and J usage is TRBJ2-1; possible D gene TRBD1, 6 bases. The sample comprised peripheral blood. The CDR3 here is CASSTDRSFYNEQFF. In nucleotides, the CDR3 is TGTGCCAGCAGCACCGACAGGAGCTTTTACAATGAGCAGTTCTTC.